This T cell receptor (beta chain) was sequenced in a study of blood T cell repertoires in COVID-19. Study-wide context: Specimens from acute and convalescent COVID-19 originated in the United States, Italy and Spain. The cDNA or gDNA used as material had been derived from T cells, B-cell-depleted T cells, or PBMCs.

As handled by the study authors: Nucleated cell counts were estimated from reference gene primer amplification. Libraries were prepared by immunoSEQ multiplex PCR; TCRdb keeps only in-frame clonotypes and omits some of them. The V and J calls and clone size come from that table; D and trimming were worked out from the DNA. The repertoire holds around 190,000 clones, with around 80% as singletons. Germline CDR1 reads MNHEY; CDR2 reads SVGAGI. CDR3 length equals 13 residues. This sequence was found in a man in his sixties or seventies with active or convalescent COVID-19. What was sequenced was peripheral blood. V and J are TRBV6-5 and TRBJ2-1, with TRBD1 matching 8 bases. The CDR3 nucleotides are TGTCAGTGCCAGGGGGCAAAATACAATGAGCAGTTCTTC. Protein sequence: CQCQGAKYNEQFF.